What follows are 11 T cell receptor beta chains derived from one specimen sequenced in a study of blood T cell repertoires in COVID-19. The method was immunoSEQ multiplex PCR; TCRdb's version includes in-frame clones alone and lacks a portion of them. The profile covers under 350,000 clones, with roughly nine tenths appearing a single time and under 2.5% taken by the ten largest. The sequencing sample was made of peripheral blood. The receptor source for this set is a man aged 50 to 59 with acute or convalescent COVID-19.

The rearrangement links TRBV24-1 to TRBJ2-3; TRBD2 aligns across 9 bases. The length of the CDR3 is 14 residues. The ends lost 5 bases at V and 4 bases at J; junction bases unmatched: 3. CDR1 is KGHDR and CDR2 is SFDVKD in the germline V gene. In DNA form, the CDR3 reads TGTGCCACCAGTGGAGTAGCGGGGGCAGATACGCAGTATTTT. Translating it yields CATSGVAGADTQYF.

The chain uses TRBV18 and TRBJ2-5, with D possibly matching TRBD1 (6 bases). CDR1 and CDR2 (germline): KGHSH, LQKENI. Trimming left V 5 bases short and J 1 base short, with 11 bases between. CDR3 length equals 14 residues. CDR3 in amino acids: CASSFRDTQETQYF. The CDR3 DNA reads TGTGCCAGCTCATTCCGGGACACCCAAGAGACCCAGTACTTC. The full variable domain, with the rest looked up from reference TRBV18 and TRBJ2-5, is NAGVMQNPRHLVRRRGQEARLRCSPMKGHSHVYWYRQLPEEGLKFMVYLQKENIIDESGMPKERFSAEFPKEGPSILRIQQVVRGDSAAYFCASSFRDTQETQYFGPGTRLLVL.

V and J are TRBV7-3 and TRBJ1-1, with 7 nucleotides matching TRBD1. CDR3 length: 16 residues. V was pared by 4 bases and J by 7 bases, with 15 bases of the junction left unmatched. CDR1 and CDR2 (germline): SGHTA, FQGTGA. CDR3 sequence (DNA): TGTGCCAGCAGCTCAGGTGCCAAAGGGGGCATCGGTGAAGCTTTCTTT. Translating gives CASSSGAKGGIGEAFF.

The rearrangement joins TRBV9 to TRBJ1-2, with D tentatively TRBD1 (5 bases). V lost 2 bases and J lost 2, with 10 bases in between. This CDR3 contains 14 residues. From germline, CDR1 is SGDLS and CDR2 YYNGEE. CDR3 loop: CASSVLGGNYGYTF. Here the CDR3 DNA reads TGTGCCAGCAGCGTCCTGGGGGGGAACTATGGCTACACCTTC.

This clone was recorded once. The J gene is TRBJ1-2, the V gene TRBV5-4; D uncertain. This CDR3 spans 14 amino acids. Germline V gene data show CDR1 as SGHNT and CDR2 as YYREEE (reference sequence). Trimming pared 4 bases from V and 2 bases from J, leaving 12 bases between. The CDR3 coding sequence is TGTGCCAGCAGCCTTCGCGCCGCGAACTATGGCTACACCTTC. It yields the protein CASSLRAANYGYTF.

The chain couples TRBV7-3 to TRBJ2-2; the D gene is possibly TRBD1 (5 bases). The CDR3 has 15 amino acids. V lost 7 bases and J lost 6, with 18 bases in between. Per the germline V gene, CDR1 is SGHTA and CDR2 is FQGTGA. The CDR3 is CASTDLGPRSGELFF. CDR3 DNA sequence: TGTGCCAGCACCGACCTGGGGCCCCGGTCCGGGGAGCTGTTTTTT.

The chain uses TRBV11-3 and TRBJ2-5; TRBD2 might be the D (5 bases). V gave up 1 base and J gave up 5 bases, with 11 bases separating them. Germline CDR1 reads SGHNT; CDR2 reads YENEEA. The CDR3 runs 14 residues. The CDR3 DNA reads TGTGCCAGCAGCTTAGGCCGGGGTACGGAGACCCAGTACTTC. Translated: CASSLGRGTETQYF.

The genes are TRBV7-3 and TRBJ1-2; D gene unclear. This CDR3 comprises 11 residues. Germline loops: CDR1 SGHTA, CDR2 FQGTGA. Trimming removed 4 bases at V and 2 bases at J, with 2 bases between. CDR3 nucleotides: TGTGCCAGCAGCTCGAACTATGGCTACACCTTC. Its protein product is CASSSNYGYTF.

V is TRBV10-1 and J is TRBJ1-1; perhaps TRBD1 as D (6 bases). Germline CDR1 reads WNHNN; CDR2 reads SYGVQD (reference sequence). Trimming removed 3 bases at V and 9 bases at J, with 8 bases between. CDR3 length: 11 amino acids. CDR3 protein: CASSEQGKAFF. Written as DNA, the CDR3 is TGCGCCAGCAGTGAACAGGGAAAAGCTTTCTTT.

In its sample, this clone was seen once. This chain joins TRBV2 and TRBJ1-3; 9 nucleotides agree with TRBD1. CDR1 is SNHLY and CDR2 is FYNNEI in the germline V gene. The CDR3 runs 15 residues. V gave up 5 bases and J gave up 4 bases; unmatched junction bases: 6. The CDR3: CASSSGTGLGNTIYF. As DNA, the CDR3 is TGTGCCAGCAGTTCCGGGACAGGGTTAGGAAACACCATATATTTT.

This clone came up once. Here the CDR3 DNA reads TGTGCCAGCAGCTTAACGGGGGGAGGCGCACCCCTCCACTTT. It codes for CASSLTGGGAPLHF. The chain is built from TRBV7-3 and TRBJ1-6, with a possible D match to TRBD1 (5 bases). This CDR3 has 14 residues. V was cut by 0 bases and J by 11 bases, with 11 bases left in between. Germline V CDR1 and CDR2: SGHTA, FQGTGA.